This T cell receptor (beta chain) was sequenced for a study of shared clonotypes between healthy human individuals. TCRdb's copy holds only in-frame clones and misses some; the assay was immunoSEQ multiplex PCR. This table has about 650,000 clones, 95% to 96% appearing once. This CDR3 spans 14 amino acids. Germline V lookup: CDR1 MDHEN, CDR2 SYDVKM. The germline V and J ends were trimmed by 7 bases and 3 bases, with 13 bases remaining between them. Only CD45RO-negative cells positively selected for CCR7 counted as naive CD8 cells, so terminally differentiated effector memory CD45RA+ cells were excluded.

Sequencing was carried out using naive CD8+ T cells sorted from blood. This chain uses TRBV28 with TRBJ1-5, with D unresolved. The sequence was obtained from a woman aged 25 to 39 in good health. CDR3 sequence: CASTRRALNQPQHF. The CDR3 nucleotides are TGTGCCAGCACAAGAAGGGCCCTCAATCAGCCCCAGCATTTT. The variable domain in full, with the rest retrieved from reference TRBV28 and TRBJ1-5, is DVKVTQSSRYLVKRTGEKVFLECVQDMDHENMFWYRQDPGLGLRLIYFSYDVKMKEKGDIPEGYSVSREKKERFSLILESASTNQTSMYLCASTRRALNQPQHFGDGTRLSIL.